Presented here are 25 T cell receptor beta chains from one specimen sequenced in a study of T cell responses to AZD1222 COVID-19 vaccine. Generated by immunoSEQ multiplex PCR, the TCRdb table keeps only in-frame clones and is missing some. Among around 140,000 clones, around nine tenths were seen once, and the ten largest hold approximately 5.4%. This sample comprised peripheral blood, obtained on day 0 of AZD1222 vaccination. These receptors originate from an adult in good health.

The gene calls are TRBV19 and TRBJ1-1; 10 nucleotides agree with TRBD1. V shed 6 bases, J shed 0 bases, and the junction held 7 bases outside the gene matches. The CDR3 extends over 16 amino acids. CDR1 is LNHDA and CDR2 is SQIVND in the germline V gene (reference sequence). The CDR3 here is CASSPGTGVMNTEAFF. The CDR3 DNA sequence: TGTGCCAGTAGCCCAGGGACAGGGGTTATGAACACTGAAGCTTTCTTT.

This clone was recorded a few times. The rearrangement joins TRBV5-1 to TRBJ2-3; TRBD1 matches 10 bases. This CDR3 comprises 16 residues. With 4 bases clipped from V and 5 bases from J, the junction kept 10 bases outside the gene matches. The germline V gene encodes CDR1 SGHRS and CDR2 YFSETQ. The CDR3 reads CASSPVRDRGIDTQYF. CDR3 DNA: TGCGCCAGCAGCCCGGTCCGGGACAGGGGCATAGATACGCAGTATTTT.

The chain employs TRBV19 and TRBJ1-1; TRBD1 aligns across 9 bases. CDR3 length equals 13 residues. The V gene's germline CDR1 is LNHDA and CDR2 SQIVND (reference sequence). V gave up 10 bases and J gave up 5 bases; unmatched junction bases: 8. The CDR3 loop reads CATRDREGTEAFF. The CDR3 bases are TGTGCCACGAGGGACAGGGAAGGTACTGAAGCTTTCTTT.

This clone was counted between two and nine times. The CDR3 loop reads CASRRFGENIQYF. As DNA, the CDR3 is TGTGCCAGCAGGCGCTTCGGGGAAAACATTCAGTACTTC. The chain recombines TRBV2 with TRBJ2-4; D possibly corresponds to TRBD2 (5 bases). Germline V CDR1 and CDR2: SNHLY, FYNNEI. Trimming shortened V by 6 bases and J by 5 bases, and 11 bases separated the two germline ends. The CDR3 spans 13 residues.

The V call is TRBV27, the J call TRBJ2-2; no clear D gene. This CDR3 contains 13 residues. Trimming took off 5 bases at V and 0 bases at J, with 4 bases between the two ends. Germline-derived CDR1 and CDR2 are MNHEY and SMNVEV (reference sequence). The CDR3 region has the DNA TGTGCCAGCAGTCCGACGAACACCGGGGAGCTGTTTTTT. This codes for CASSPTNTGELFF.

The chain recombines TRBV6-4 with TRBJ1-6; the D gene is possibly TRBD1 (5 bases). The CDR3 contains 14 residues. CDR1 and CDR2 (germline): MRHNA, SNTAGT. The V gene lost 0 bases and the J gene lost 5 bases, with 5 bases spanning the gap. The CDR3 nucleotides read TGTGCCAGCAGTGACTCACAGGATAATTCACCCCTCCACTTT. Its translation is CASSDSQDNSPLHF.

This clone appeared a single time. The same CDR3 arises from other DNA sequences in this sample as well. The CDR3 coding sequence is TGTGCCAGTAGTCCGGGACAGAGCTCCTACAATGAGCAGTTCTTC. The encoded protein is CASSPGQSSYNEQFF. This chain links TRBV19 with TRBJ2-1, with 7 bases matching TRBD1. The CDR3 runs 15 residues. The trim removed 5 bases at V and 0 bases at J, leaving 4 bases unmatched. Per the germline V gene, CDR1 is LNHDA and CDR2 is SQIVND (reference sequence).

The rearrangement uses TRBV7-2 and TRBJ1-1; unclear D gene. The CDR3 runs 12 residues. Germline V gene lookup returns CDR1 SGHTA and CDR2 FQGNSA. The V end was cut by 1 base, the J end by 11 bases, with 11 bases between. The CDR3 is CASSLVGPDAFF. For the CDR3, the DNA is TGTGCCAGCAGCTTAGTGGGTCCGGATGCTTTCTTT.

The chain has TRBV29-1 and TRBJ2-7, with D possibly matching TRBD1 (5 bases). The CDR3 has 13 amino acids. The ends were cut back, 6 bases at V and 3 bases at J, with 15 bases in the middle. Germline CDR1 SQVTM, CDR2 ANQGSEA. CDR3 region: CSVATDAIYEQYF. The CDR3, as DNA: TGCAGCGTGGCGACAGATGCCATCTACGAGCAGTACTTC.

The CDR3 here is CASLAAAGAPRYNEQFF. The DNA of the CDR3 is TGTGCCAGCCTGGCTGCGGCGGGGGCCCCCCGATACAATGAGCAGTTCTTC. This chain joins TRBV27 and TRBJ2-1; tentative D call: TRBD2 (7 bases). The CDR3 covers 17 residues. V was shortened by 8 bases and J by 4 bases, with 24 bases between the two germline ends. The germline V gene has CDR1 MNHEY and CDR2 SMNVEV (reference sequence).

CDR3 nucleotide sequence: TGTGCCAGCAGTTACTCGAACGGCAATGAGCAGTTCTTC. Protein: CASSYSNGNEQFF. The V and J genes are TRBV6-6 and TRBJ2-1; D not certain. The CDR3 covers 13 residues. V lost 0 bases, J lost 6 bases, and 6 bases lay in between. CDR1 MNHNY and CDR2 SVGAGI come from the germline V gene (reference sequence).

This sequence joins TRBV6-5 and TRBJ1-1; D call uncertain. The length of the CDR3 is 14 residues. CDR1 MNHEY and CDR2 SVGAGI come from the germline V gene. Between the trimmed V and J ends, which lost 2 bases and 4 bases, there was a span of 11 bases. As DNA, the CDR3 is TGTGCCAGCAGTTACCTCGGAGTTGGCACTGAAGCTTTCTTT. This codes for CASSYLGVGTEAFF.

The genes are TRBV6-5 and TRBJ1-2; 8 bases align to TRBD1. Germline V gives CDR1 MNHEY, CDR2 SVGAGI. Losses at the gene ends were 6 bases for V and 4 bases for J; bases not matched to a gene: 4. The CDR3 spans 13 residues. CDR3 sequence (DNA): TGTGCCAGCAGGCCCGGGACAGGCTATGGCTACACCTTC. Translated: CASRPGTGYGYTF.

J is TRBJ2-2 and V is TRBV18; the match to TRBD1 covers 9 bases. CDR1 is KGHSH, CDR2 LQKENI, per germline. With 4 bases clipped from V and 6 bases from J, the junction kept 9 bases outside the gene matches. This CDR3 contains 16 residues. The CDR3 coding sequence is TGTGCCAGCTCACGGCCGGGACAGGGAGGCGCCGGGGAGCTGTTTTTT. Translated, it gives CASSRPGQGGAGELFF.

The chain carries TRBV14 and TRBJ2-1, with TRBD2 as a possible D gene (6 bases). Germline assignment: CDR1 SGHDN and CDR2 FVKESK. The CDR3 sequence is 14 residues long. V was pared by 4 bases and J by 9 bases, with 16 bases between. The CDR3 DNA reads TGTGCCAGCAGCCCGAATGACTGGGGAGGTGAGCAGTTCTTC. It specifies CASSPNDWGGEQFF.

V gene TRBV7-2 combines with J gene TRBJ2-7; 8 bases match TRBD2. The CDR3 sequence is 15 residues long. The germline CDR1 and CDR2 sequences are SGHTA and FQGNSA. V lost 6 bases, J lost 2 bases, and 9 bases stayed unmatched. The CDR3 region is CASSRGGTTPYEQYF. CDR3 nucleotides: TGTGCCAGCAGTCGGGGGGGGACCACCCCCTACGAGCAGTACTTC. The whole variable domain, remainder taken from reference TRBV7-2 and TRBJ2-7, is GAGVSQSPSNKVTEKGKDVELRCDPISGHTALYWYRQSLGQGLEFLIYFQGNSAPDKSGLPSDRFSAERTGGSVSTLTIQRTQQEDSAVYLCASSRGGTTPYEQYFGPGTRLTVT.

V and J are TRBV3-1 (or the pseudogene TRBV3-2) and TRBJ2-3; 10 nucleotides line up with TRBD2. This CDR3 region has 14 residues. Losses at the gene ends were 4 bases for V and 3 bases for J; bases not matched to a gene: 1. CDR1 is LGHDT, CDR2 YNNKEL, per germline (reference sequence). CDR3 loop: CASSPSGSTDTQYF. CDR3 bases: TGTGCCAGCAGCCCTAGCGGGAGTACAGATACGCAGTATTTT.

The chain combines TRBV27 with TRBJ2-3; the D is unclear. Germline V gene sequence: CDR1 MNHEY, CDR2 SMNVEV (reference sequence). The CDR3 contains 20 residues. The V end lost 5 bases, the J end lost 2 bases, and 29 bases lay between the germline ends. CDR3 in DNA: TGTGCCAGCAGTCTAACCTCTGTTCCGCGGTCTGTGGCTCTCACAGATACGCAGTATTTT. It specifies CASSLTSVPRSVALTDTQYF.

In its sample, this clone was seen once. The CDR3 loop reads CASTDFSTNEKLFF. The CDR3, as DNA: TGTGCCAGCACGGACTTTTCAACTAATGAAAAACTGTTTTTT. The V gene is TRBV28, the J gene TRBJ1-4; D is unclear. Trimming pared 7 bases from V and 0 bases from J, leaving 9 bases between. The CDR3 is 14 amino acids. From germline, CDR1 is MDHEN and CDR2 SYDVKM.

V gene TRBV28 combines with J gene TRBJ2-7; no firm D call. The CDR3 sequence is 12 residues long. Germline values: CDR1 MDHEN, CDR2 SYDVKM. V lost 2 bases and J 6 bases, leaving 8 bases between the germline ends. The CDR3 nucleotides read TGTGCCAGCAGTTTAGGGCATCTCGAGCAGTACTTC. Its translation: CASSLGHLEQYF. Complete variable domain (other parts from reference TRBV28 and TRBJ2-7): DVKVTQSSRYLVKRTGEKVFLECVQDMDHENMFWYRQDPGLGLRLIYFSYDVKMKEKGDIPEGYSVSREKKERFSLILESASTNQTSMYLCASSLGHLEQYFGPGTRLTVT.

The genes are TRBV5-1 and TRBJ2-1; perhaps TRBD1 as D (6 bases). This CDR3 contains 16 residues. CDR1 and CDR2 (germline): SGHRS, YFSETQ. V was cut by 4 bases and J by 0 bases, with 14 bases left in between. CDR3 sequence reads: CASSPTGSVSYNEQFF. The DNA for the CDR3 is TGCGCCAGCAGCCCTACAGGGTCGGTCTCCTACAATGAGCAGTTCTTC.

This chain connects TRBV7-2 to TRBJ2-3; 11 bases align to TRBD2. Germline assignment: CDR1 SGHTA and CDR2 FQGNSA. The CDR3 is 14 amino acids. J lost 8 bases, V lost 2 bases, and 3 bases had no gene match. CDR3 region: CASSLTSGSVTQYF. As DNA, the CDR3 is TGTGCCAGCAGCTTAACTAGCGGGAGTGTTACGCAGTATTTT.

This clone showed up just once. This chain joins TRBV4-1 and TRBJ2-4, with D perhaps TRBD1 (5 bases). From germline, CDR1 is MGHRA and CDR2 YSYEKL. The CDR3 totals 15 residues. Trimming stripped 0 bases from V and 7 bases from J, with 13 bases between. The CDR3 nucleotides are TGCGCCAGCAGCCAAGATTGGCAGGGAAGGAACATTCAGTACTTC. It translates to CASSQDWQGRNIQYF.

V gene TRBV28 combines with J gene TRBJ2-7; 10 nucleotides agree with TRBD2. This CDR3 comprises 16 residues. Trimming removed 4 bases from V and 3 bases from J; junction bases left unmatched: 9. Germline loops: CDR1 MDHEN, CDR2 SYDVKM. CDR3: CASSSRAGGTYYEQYF. CDR3 DNA: TGTGCCAGCAGTTCCCGAGCGGGGGGGACGTACTACGAGCAGTACTTC.

The chain combines TRBV7-8 with TRBJ2-2, with D maybe TRBD2 (6 bases). The CDR3 consists of 14 residues. The germline CDR1 and CDR2 sequences are SGHVS and FQNEAQ. Deletions cut 5 bases from V and 4 bases from J, with 11 bases between. The CDR3 coding sequence is TGTGCCAGCAGCGTGGAGGGATTCACCGGGGAGCTGTTTTTT. This codes for CASSVEGFTGELFF.